The 20 T cell receptor beta chains below come from one sample, sequenced in a study of blood T cell repertoires in COVID-19. Sequencing used immunoSEQ multiplex PCR; TCRdb keeps in-frame clones, though not all of them. The sample carries 95,000 to 120,000 clones, about 88% recorded once. Sequencing input: peripheral blood. These receptors originate from a woman in her 70s who had recovered from COVID-19.

The V and J genes are TRBV5-1 and TRBJ2-3; D perhaps matches TRBD2 (7 bases). This CDR3 is built from 14 residues. The V end lost 4 bases, the J end lost 5 bases, and 14 bases lay between the germline ends. CDR1 and CDR2 from the germline V gene are SGHRS and YFSETQ. This chain's CDR3 is CASSQAGAGDTQYF. CDR3 nucleotides: TGCGCCAGCAGCCAGGCGGGGGCGGGAGATACGCAGTATTTT.

This clone was observed a handful of times. J is TRBJ2-6 and V is TRBV29-1; 8 positions agree with TRBD1. From germline, CDR1 is SQVTM and CDR2 ANQGSEA. J was trimmed by 1 base and V by 2 bases; bases with no gene match: 10. The CDR3 is made up of 18 amino acids. DNA for the CDR3: TGCAGCGTTGAAAGATCAGGACAGGGCATGTCTGGGGCCAACGTCCTGACTTTC. As protein: CSVERSGQGMSGANVLTF.

The DNA of the CDR3 is TGTGCCAGCAGCGTAGCCGGGACTGTCTCTGGAAACACCATATATTTT. Encoded protein: CASSVAGTVSGNTIYF. The chain uses TRBV9 and TRBJ1-3, with D tentatively TRBD1 (5 bases). This CDR3 is 16 amino acids long. V dropped 0 bases and J dropped 0 bases, with 10 bases sitting between them. From germline, CDR1 is SGDLS and CDR2 YYNGEE.

This sequence joins TRBV9 and TRBJ2-1, with 7 bases that match TRBD2. The CDR3 is made up of 13 amino acids. The J segment lost 14 bases and the V segment lost 2 bases, leaving 10 bases of the junction unmatched. The germline gives CDR1 SGDLS, CDR2 YYNGEE. CDR3 coding DNA: TGTGCCAGCAGCGTCACGCCCCTAGCGGTTGAGTTCTTC. Protein: CASSVTPLAVEFF. The variable domain in full, completed from reference TRBV9 and TRBJ2-1, reads DSGVTQTPKHLITATGQRVTLRCSPRSGDLSVYWYQQSLDQGLQFLIQYYNGEERAKGNILERFSAQQFPDLHSELNLSSLELGDSALYFCASSVTPLAVEFFGPGTRLTVL.

The rearrangement joins TRBV27 to TRBJ1-2; tentatively, D is TRBD1 (6 bases). Germline V CDR1 and CDR2: MNHEY, SMNVEV (reference sequence). V was shortened by 5 bases and J by 6 bases, with 19 bases between the two germline ends. This CDR3 contains 15 residues. CDR3 DNA sequence: TGTGCCAGCAGTCCCAGGGAGGGGGTATGGAATGGCTACACCTTC. Translated: CASSPREGVWNGYTF.

This clone has just a few counts. This chain joins TRBV6-5 and TRBJ2-2; TRBD2 aligns across 13 bases. After removal of 4 bases from V and 6 bases from J, the junction contained 2 bases not matched to a gene. The CDR3 consists of 15 residues. Germline values: CDR1 MNHEY, CDR2 SVGAGI. CDR3 bases: TGTGCCAGCAGTTGGACTAGCGGGAGTGCCGGGGAGCTGTTTTTT. This encodes CASSWTSGSAGELFF.

The chain joins TRBV10-3 to TRBJ2-5; D ambiguous. V shed 4 bases and J shed 3 bases, with 9 bases lying between them. CDR1 ENHRY and CDR2 SYGVKD come from the germline V gene. The CDR3 has 13 amino acids. CDR3 loop: CAISAGDEETQYF. CDR3 coding DNA: TGTGCCATCAGTGCAGGCGACGAAGAGACCCAGTACTTC.

The chain has TRBV9 and TRBJ2-7; 10 nucleotides match TRBD2. This CDR3 is 14 amino acids long. V lost 4 bases and J lost 3; bases outside the gene matches: 4. Germline V CDR1 and CDR2: SGDLS, YYNGEE. The CDR3 DNA reads as TGTGCCAGCAGCTTGGGGACTAGCGACTACGAGCAGTACTTC. Protein sequence: CASSLGTSDYEQYF.

The rearrangement links TRBV28 to TRBJ1-5; tentative D call: TRBD1 (6 bases). Germline-derived CDR1 and CDR2 are MDHEN and SYDVKM. CDR3 length equals 13 residues. V was clipped by 8 bases and J by 3 bases, with 11 bases between them. The CDR3 nucleotides are TGTGCCAGCCTGAGACAGGCCAATCAGCCCCAGCATTTT. Its protein product is CASLRQANQPQHF.

The CDR3 nucleotides are TGTGCCAGCAGCTGGCCCGGGCGGGGCACTGAAGCTTTCTTT. This encodes CASSWPGRGTEAFF. The V gene is TRBV7-2, the J gene TRBJ1-1, with D unresolved. Deletions cut 4 bases from V and 4 bases from J, with 13 bases between. The CDR3 sequence is 14 residues long. CDR1 SGHTA and CDR2 FQGNSA come from the germline V gene.

The chain couples TRBV18 to TRBJ1-2, with D maybe TRBD1 (6 bases). The CDR3 sequence is 14 residues long. Germline V gene lookup returns CDR1 KGHSH and CDR2 LQKENI. Trimming pared 3 bases from V and 6 bases from J, leaving 14 bases between. CDR3 sequence reads: CASSPNWDTNGYTF. CDR3 sequence (DNA): TGTGCCAGCTCACCTAATTGGGACACGAATGGCTACACCTTC.

This clone was detected only once. The rearrangement links TRBV24-1 to TRBJ2-7, with D hard to call. The germline V gene has CDR1 KGHDR and CDR2 SFDVKD. Trimming removed 0 bases from V and 2 bases from J, with 7 bases in between. The CDR3 consists of 14 residues. The CDR3 here is CATSDLSIPYEQYF. CDR3 bases: TGTGCCACCAGTGATTTGAGCATTCCCTACGAGCAGTACTTC.

The rearrangement links TRBV30 to TRBJ2-1; 11 nucleotides align to TRBD1. CDR1 is GTSNPN and CDR2 is SVGIG in the germline V gene (reference sequence). The V segment lost 7 bases and the J segment 11 bases; nucleotides outside the gene matches: 10. The length of the CDR3 is 13 residues. This chain's CDR3 is CAYRTGGPSQQFF. The CDR3 DNA follows: TGTGCCTACCGGACAGGGGGCCCCTCTCAGCAGTTCTTC.

This clone occurred once. At one of its ends the junction is not consistent with the germline gene, which may arise from a read error. This chain links TRBV7-3 with TRBJ2-3, with 10 bases that match TRBD2. CDR1 SGHTA and CDR2 FQGTGA come from the germline V gene. CDR3 length: 13 residues. The CDR3 reads CASSIGTSANPHF. CDR3 in DNA: TGTGCCAGCAGCATCGGGACTAGCGCCAACCCACATTTT.

The V and J genes are TRBV4-3 and TRBJ2-1, with 13 positions matching TRBD2. The germline V gene has CDR1 LGHNA and CDR2 YSLEER. Trimming at V came to 2 bases and at J to 5 bases, leaving 6 bases not matched to a gene. The CDR3 has 17 residues. CDR3 residues: CASSQTSGRALNNEQFF. The CDR3 DNA is TGCGCCAGCAGCCAAACTAGCGGGAGGGCCCTAAACAATGAGCAGTTCTTC.

The rearrangement joins TRBV11-3 to TRBJ2-1; 8 bases match TRBD1. Germline values: CDR1 SGHNT, CDR2 YENEEA. With V trimmed by 0 bases and J by 9 bases, 13 bases remained unmatched. This CDR3 has 17 residues. The CDR3 DNA reads TGTGCCAGCAGCTTAGAAGCCACCGGGACAGGCAGCCCTGAGCAGTTCTTC. Its translation: CASSLEATGTGSPEQFF.

The chain uses TRBV10-3 and TRBJ2-7; 13 bases fit TRBD2. Germline CDR1 is ENHRY and CDR2 is SYGVKD. Trimming cost V 4 bases and J 7 bases; bases outside gene matches: 7. The CDR3 is 15 residues long. The CDR3 loop reads CAISGTSGGQQEQYF. CDR3 in DNA: TGTGCCATCAGTGGGACTAGCGGGGGCCAGCAGGAGCAGTACTTC.

The gene calls are TRBV4-1 and TRBJ2-5; D gene ambiguous. Trimming removed 1 base from V and 1 base from J, with 7 bases in between. Looked up from germline, CDR1 is MGHRA and CDR2 is YSYEKL. The CDR3 spans 14 residues. The CDR3 DNA reads as TGCGCCAGCAGCCAAGGTGTAGCCCAAGAGACCCAGTACTTC. Protein sequence: CASSQGVAQETQYF.

The DNA of the CDR3 is TGCAGCGCCTCTAGCGGATACAATGAGCAGTTCTTC. Protein product: CSASSGYNEQFF. This chain connects TRBV29-1 to TRBJ2-1; 7 bases line up with TRBD2. Germline V CDR1 and CDR2: SQVTM, ANQGSEA. The CDR3 covers 12 residues. Unmatched junction bases numbered 4, after V lost 7 bases and J lost 4 bases.

The chain employs TRBV24-1 and TRBJ1-1, with a weak D call TRBD1 (6 bases). This CDR3 has 12 amino acids. The V and J ends lost 7 bases and 7 bases respectively, with 12 bases between them. In germline, CDR1 is KGHDR, CDR2 SFDVKD. CDR3 protein: CATSGQSNEAFF. The CDR3 region has the DNA TGTGCCACCAGCGGACAGTCCAATGAAGCTTTCTTT.